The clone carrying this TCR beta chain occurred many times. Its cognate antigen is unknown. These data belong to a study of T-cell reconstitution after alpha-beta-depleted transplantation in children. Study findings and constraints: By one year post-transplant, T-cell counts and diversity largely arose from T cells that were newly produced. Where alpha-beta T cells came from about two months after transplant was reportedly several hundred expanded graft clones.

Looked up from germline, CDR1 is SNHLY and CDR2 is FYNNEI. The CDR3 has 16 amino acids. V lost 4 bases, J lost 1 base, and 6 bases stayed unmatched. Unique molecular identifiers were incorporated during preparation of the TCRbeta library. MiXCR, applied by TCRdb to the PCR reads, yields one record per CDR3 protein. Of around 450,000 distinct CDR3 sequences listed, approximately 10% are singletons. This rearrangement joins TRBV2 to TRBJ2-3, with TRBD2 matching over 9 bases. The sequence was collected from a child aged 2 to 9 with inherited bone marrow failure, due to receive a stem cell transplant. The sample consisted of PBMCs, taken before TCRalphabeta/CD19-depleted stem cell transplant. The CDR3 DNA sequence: TGTGCCAGCAGTGCTCTCCTAGCGGGGCGCACAGATACGCAGTATTTT. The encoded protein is CASSALLAGRTDTQYF. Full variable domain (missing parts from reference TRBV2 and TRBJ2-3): EPEVTQTPSHQVTQMGQEVILRCVPISNHLYFYWYRQILGQKVEFLVSFYNNEISEKSEIFDDQFSVERPDGSNFTLKIRSTKLEDSAMYFCASSALLAGRTDTQYFGPGTRLTVL.